This T cell receptor beta chain was retrieved from a study of identical twins. cDNA molecules carried unique molecular identifiers, and template switching added a universal primer site. TCRdb recomputed calls from the 5' RACE reads with MiXCR, one row per CDR3 protein. Here the sample spans some 260,000 distinct CDR3 sequences, more than 13% being singletons. This CDR3 comprises 15 residues. In germline, CDR1 is LNHDA, CDR2 SQIVND (reference sequence). V gave up 1 base and J gave up 6 bases, with 15 bases separating them. To note about this clonotype: Its antigen is currently unknown.

General study points: Researchers reported excess low generation probability among twin-shared out-of-frame alpha sequences. In zero-insertion analyses, partial confounding could arise from invariant MAIT and iNKT cells.

The chain combines TRBV19 with TRBJ1-2, with D possibly being TRBD1 (6 bases). The material sequenced was memory (CD45RO+) T cells sorted from blood. The TCR originated in a woman younger than 30 in good health. The CDR3 protein is CASSIVNRDVNGYTF. CDR3 bases: TGTGCCAGTAGTATAGTAAACAGGGATGTGAATGGCTACACCTTC.